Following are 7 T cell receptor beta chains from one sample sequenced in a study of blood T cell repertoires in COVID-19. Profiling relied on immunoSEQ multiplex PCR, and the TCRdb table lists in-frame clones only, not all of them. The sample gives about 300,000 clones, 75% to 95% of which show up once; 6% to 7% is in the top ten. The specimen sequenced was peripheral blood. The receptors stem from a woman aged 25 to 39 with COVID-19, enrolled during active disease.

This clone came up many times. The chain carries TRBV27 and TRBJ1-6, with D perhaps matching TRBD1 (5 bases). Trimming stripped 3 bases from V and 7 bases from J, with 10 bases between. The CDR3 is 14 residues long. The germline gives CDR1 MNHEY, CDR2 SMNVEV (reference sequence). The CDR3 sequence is CASSFHRSNSPLHF. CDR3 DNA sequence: TGTGCCAGCAGTTTTCACAGGTCGAATTCACCCCTCCACTTT.

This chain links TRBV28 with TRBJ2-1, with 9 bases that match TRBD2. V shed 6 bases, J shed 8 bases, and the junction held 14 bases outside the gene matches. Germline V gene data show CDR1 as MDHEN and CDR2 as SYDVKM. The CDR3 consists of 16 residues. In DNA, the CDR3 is TGTGCCAGCAGGGATTTCGCGGGAGGGCTTAGAGATGAGCAGTTCTTC. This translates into CASRDFAGGLRDEQFF.

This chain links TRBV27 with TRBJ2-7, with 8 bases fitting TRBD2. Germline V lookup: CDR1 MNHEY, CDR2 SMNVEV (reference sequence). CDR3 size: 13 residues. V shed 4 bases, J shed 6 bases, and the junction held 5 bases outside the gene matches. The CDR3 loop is CASSSGGGSEQYF. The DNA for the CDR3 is TGTGCCAGCAGTTCCGGGGGGGGAAGCGAGCAGTACTTC.

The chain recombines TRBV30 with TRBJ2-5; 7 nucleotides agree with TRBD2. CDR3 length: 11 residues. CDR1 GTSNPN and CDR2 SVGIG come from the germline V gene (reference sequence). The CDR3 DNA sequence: TGTGCAGCGGGAAAAGAGGAGACCCAGTACTTC. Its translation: CAAGKEETQYF.

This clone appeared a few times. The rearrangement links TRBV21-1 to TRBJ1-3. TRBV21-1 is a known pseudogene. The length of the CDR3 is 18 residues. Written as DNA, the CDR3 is TGTGCCAGCAGCTCAGGGGAGGGTCGCGAAATCCCTGGAAACACCATATATTTT. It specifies CASSSGEGREIPGNTIYF.

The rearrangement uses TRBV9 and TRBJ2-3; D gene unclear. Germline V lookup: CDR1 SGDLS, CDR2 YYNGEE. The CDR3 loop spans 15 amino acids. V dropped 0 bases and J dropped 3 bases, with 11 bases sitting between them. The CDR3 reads CASSVGGSYTDTQYF. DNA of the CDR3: TGTGCCAGCAGCGTAGGCGGCTCCTATACAGATACGCAGTATTTT. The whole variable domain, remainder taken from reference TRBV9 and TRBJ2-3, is DSGVTQTPKHLITATGQRVTLRCSPRSGDLSVYWYQQSLDQGLQFLIQYYNGEERAKGNILERFSAQQFPDLHSELNLSSLELGDSALYFCASSVGGSYTDTQYFGPGTRLTVL.

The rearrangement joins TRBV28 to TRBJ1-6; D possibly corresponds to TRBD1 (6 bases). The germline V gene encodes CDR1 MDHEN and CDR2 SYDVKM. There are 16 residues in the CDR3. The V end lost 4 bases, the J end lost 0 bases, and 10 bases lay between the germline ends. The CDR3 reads CASSYTGSSYNSPLHF. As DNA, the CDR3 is TGTGCCAGCAGTTACACAGGGAGCTCCTATAATTCACCCCTCCACTTT.